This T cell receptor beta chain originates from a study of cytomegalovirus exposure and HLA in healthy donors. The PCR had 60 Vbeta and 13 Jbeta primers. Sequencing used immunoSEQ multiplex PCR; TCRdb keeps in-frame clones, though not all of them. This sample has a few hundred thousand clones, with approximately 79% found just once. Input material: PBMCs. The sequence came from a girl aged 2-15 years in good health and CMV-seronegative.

The CDR3 reads CASSHRSGGVTDTQYF. CDR3 sequence (DNA): TGCGCCAGCAGCCACCGCTCGGGAGGTGTTACAGATACGCAGTATTTT. The genes are TRBV4-1 and TRBJ2-3; 7 nucleotides match TRBD2. There are 16 residues in the CDR3. After removal of 3 bases from V and 3 bases from J, the junction contained 9 bases not matched to a gene. Germline CDR1 MGHRA, CDR2 YSYEKL.